The source of this T cell receptor beta chain is a study of CD8+ T cells in alopecia areata. The study, taken as a whole, reports: Clonality in lesional scalp, especially alopecia totalis/universalis, exceeded that of normal scalp.

After isolation, RNA underwent reverse transcription to generate cDNA as the sequencing template. Here immunoSEQ multiplex PCR was the method, and the copy in TCRdb shows in-frame clones only, minus some. The data show 90,000 to 150,000 clones, with 35% to 40% seen just once and approximately 3.3% held by the top ten. Turning to this clone: Its antigen is unidentified.

Germline-derived CDR1 and CDR2 are GTSNPN and SVGIG (reference sequence). Trimming removed 4 bases at V and 3 bases at J, with 34 bases between. The CDR3 sequence is 21 residues long. Individuals with alopecia areata gave both lesional scalp punch biopsies and peripheral blood for collection. The chain carries TRBV30 and TRBJ2-1, with D possibly being TRBD1 or TRBD2 (7 bases each). The TCR sequence derives from a human donor with alopecia areata. The sample comprised CD4+ T cells sorted from blood. Here the CDR3 reads CAWMGGGPYSPDRRHYNEQFF. Written as DNA, the CDR3 is TGTGCCTGGATGGGAGGGGGCCCTTACTCTCCCGATCGTCGTCACTACAATGAGCAGTTCTTC. The variable domain in full, with the rest retrieved from reference TRBV30 and TRBJ2-1, is SQTIHQWPATLVQPVGSPLSLECTVEGTSNPNLYWYRQAAGRGLQLLFYSVGIGQISSEVPQNLSASRPQDRQFILSSKKLLLSDSGFYLCAWMGGGPYSPDRRHYNEQFFGPGTRLTVL.